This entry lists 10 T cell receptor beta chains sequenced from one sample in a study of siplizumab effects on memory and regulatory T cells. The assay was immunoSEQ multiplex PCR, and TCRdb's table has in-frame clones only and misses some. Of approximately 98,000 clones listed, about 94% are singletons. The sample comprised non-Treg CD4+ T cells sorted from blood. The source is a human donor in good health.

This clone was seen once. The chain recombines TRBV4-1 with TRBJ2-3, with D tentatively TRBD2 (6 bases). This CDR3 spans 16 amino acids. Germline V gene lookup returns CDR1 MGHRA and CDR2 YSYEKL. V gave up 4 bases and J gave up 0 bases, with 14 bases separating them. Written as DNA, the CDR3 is TGCGCCAGCAGCCGCCGATCTAGCGCAAGCACAGATACGCAGTATTTT. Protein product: CASSRRSSASTDTQYF.

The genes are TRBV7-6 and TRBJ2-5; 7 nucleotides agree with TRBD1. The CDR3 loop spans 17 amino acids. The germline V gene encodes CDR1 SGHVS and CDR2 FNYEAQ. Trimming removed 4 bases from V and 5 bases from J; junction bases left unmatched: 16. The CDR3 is CASSSALLTGRGETQYF. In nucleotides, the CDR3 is TGTGCCAGCAGCTCCGCCCTTCTGACAGGGCGAGGGGAGACCCAGTACTTC.

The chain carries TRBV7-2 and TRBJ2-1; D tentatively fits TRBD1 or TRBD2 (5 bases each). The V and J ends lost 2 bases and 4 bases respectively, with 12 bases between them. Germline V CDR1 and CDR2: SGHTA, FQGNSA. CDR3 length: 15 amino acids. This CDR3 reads CASSLSHGAYNEQFF. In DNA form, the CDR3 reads TGTGCCAGCAGCTTATCCCACGGGGCATACAATGAGCAGTTCTTC.

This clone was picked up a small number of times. Here the CDR3 DNA reads TGTGCCAGCAGCCGGACGGGAGGTAACAACAATGAGCAGTTCTTC. This sequence encodes CASSRTGGNNNEQFF. The chain recombines TRBV7-3 with TRBJ2-1; TRBD2 matches at 7 bases. Germline values: CDR1 SGHTA, CDR2 FQGTGA. Trimming at V came to 5 bases and at J to 5 bases, leaving 9 bases not matched to a gene. The CDR3 sequence is 15 residues long.

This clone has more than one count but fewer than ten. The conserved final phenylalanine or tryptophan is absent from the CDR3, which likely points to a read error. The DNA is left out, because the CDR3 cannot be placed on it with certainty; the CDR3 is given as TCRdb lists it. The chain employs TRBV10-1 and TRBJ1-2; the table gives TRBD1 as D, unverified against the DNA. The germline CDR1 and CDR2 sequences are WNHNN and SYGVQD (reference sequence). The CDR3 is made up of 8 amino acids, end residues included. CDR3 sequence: CASSDSPK.

The CDR3 is CASSLSTDGNTIYF. The CDR3 nucleotides read TGCGCCAGCAGCTTGAGTACAGATGGAAACACCATATATTTT. V and J are TRBV5-1 and TRBJ1-3; D is undetermined. This CDR3 contains 14 residues. In germline, CDR1 is SGHRS, CDR2 YFSETQ. V lost 1 base and J 3 bases, leaving 8 bases between the germline ends.

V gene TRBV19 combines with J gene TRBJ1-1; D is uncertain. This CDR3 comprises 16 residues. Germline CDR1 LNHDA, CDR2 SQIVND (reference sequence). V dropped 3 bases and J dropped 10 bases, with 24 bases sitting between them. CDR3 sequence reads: CASSIEKRVHPGGAFF. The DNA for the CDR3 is TGTGCCAGTAGTATCGAGAAACGGGTCCATCCAGGAGGAGCTTTCTTT. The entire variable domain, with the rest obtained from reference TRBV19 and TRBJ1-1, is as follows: DGGITQSPKYLFRKEGQNVTLSCEQNLNHDAMYWYRQDPGQGLRLIYYSQIVNDFQKGDIAEGYSVSREKKESFPLTVTSAQKNPTAFYLCASSIEKRVHPGGAFFGQGTRLTVV.

The CDR3 loop is CASSPRQVTLAKNIQYF. The CDR3 DNA sequence: TGTGCCAGCTCACCGAGGCAAGTTACCCTAGCCAAAAACATTCAGTACTTC. This chain uses TRBV18 with TRBJ2-4, with D hard to call. CDR1 and CDR2 (germline): KGHSH, LQKENI. V was cut by 3 bases and J by 0 bases, with 15 bases left in between. The length of the CDR3 is 17 residues.

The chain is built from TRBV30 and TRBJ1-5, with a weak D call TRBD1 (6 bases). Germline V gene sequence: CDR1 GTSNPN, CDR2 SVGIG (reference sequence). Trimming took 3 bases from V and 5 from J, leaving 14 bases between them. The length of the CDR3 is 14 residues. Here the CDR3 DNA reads TGTGCCTGGAGCGGGGGGCTGACAGATCAGCCCCAGCATTTT. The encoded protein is CAWSGGLTDQPQHF.

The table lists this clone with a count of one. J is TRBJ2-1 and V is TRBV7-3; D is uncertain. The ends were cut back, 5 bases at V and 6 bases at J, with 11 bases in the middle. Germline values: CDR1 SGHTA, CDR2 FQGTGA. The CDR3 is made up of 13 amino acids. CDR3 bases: TGTGCCAGCAGCGAACGACTGAGCAATGAGCAGTTCTTC. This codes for CASSERLSNEQFF.